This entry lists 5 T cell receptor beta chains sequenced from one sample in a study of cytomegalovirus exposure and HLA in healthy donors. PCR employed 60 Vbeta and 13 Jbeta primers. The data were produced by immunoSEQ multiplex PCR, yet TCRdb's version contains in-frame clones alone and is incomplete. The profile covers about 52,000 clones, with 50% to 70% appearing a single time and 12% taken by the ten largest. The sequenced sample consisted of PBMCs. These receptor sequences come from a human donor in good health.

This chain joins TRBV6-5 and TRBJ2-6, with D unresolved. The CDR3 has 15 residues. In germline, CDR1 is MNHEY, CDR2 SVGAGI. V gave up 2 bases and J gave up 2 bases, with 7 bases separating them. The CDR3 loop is CASSYTVAGANVLTF. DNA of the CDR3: TGTGCCAGCAGTTACACGGTAGCTGGGGCCAACGTCCTGACTTTC.

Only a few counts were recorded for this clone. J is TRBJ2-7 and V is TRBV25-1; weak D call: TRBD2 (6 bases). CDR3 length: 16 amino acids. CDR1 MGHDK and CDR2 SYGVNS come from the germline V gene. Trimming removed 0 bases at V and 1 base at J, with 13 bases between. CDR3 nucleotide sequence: TGTGCCAGCAGTGAATATATGGGGGGACCATCCTACGAGCAGTACTTC. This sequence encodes CASSEYMGGPSYEQYF.

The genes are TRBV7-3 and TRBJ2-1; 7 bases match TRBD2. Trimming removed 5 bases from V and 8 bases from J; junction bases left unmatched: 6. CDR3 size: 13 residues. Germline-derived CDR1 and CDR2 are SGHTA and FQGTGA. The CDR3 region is CASSPGTMDEQFF. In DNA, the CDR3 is TGTGCCAGCAGCCCCGGGACTATGGATGAGCAGTTCTTC.

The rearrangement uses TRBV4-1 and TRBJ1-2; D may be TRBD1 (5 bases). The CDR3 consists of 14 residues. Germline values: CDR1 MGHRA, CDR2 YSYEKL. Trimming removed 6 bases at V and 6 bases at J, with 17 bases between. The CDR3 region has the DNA TGCGCCAGCAGGCCAAGTATCTCAGGGAATGGCTACACCTTC. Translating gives CASRPSISGNGYTF.

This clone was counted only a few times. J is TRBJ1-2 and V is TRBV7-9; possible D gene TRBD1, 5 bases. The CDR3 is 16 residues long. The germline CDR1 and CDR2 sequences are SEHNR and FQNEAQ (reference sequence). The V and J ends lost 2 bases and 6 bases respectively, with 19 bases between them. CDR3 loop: CASSLSTQGLANGYTF. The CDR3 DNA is TGTGCCAGCAGCTTAAGTACGCAGGGTCTCGCTAATGGCTACACCTTC.